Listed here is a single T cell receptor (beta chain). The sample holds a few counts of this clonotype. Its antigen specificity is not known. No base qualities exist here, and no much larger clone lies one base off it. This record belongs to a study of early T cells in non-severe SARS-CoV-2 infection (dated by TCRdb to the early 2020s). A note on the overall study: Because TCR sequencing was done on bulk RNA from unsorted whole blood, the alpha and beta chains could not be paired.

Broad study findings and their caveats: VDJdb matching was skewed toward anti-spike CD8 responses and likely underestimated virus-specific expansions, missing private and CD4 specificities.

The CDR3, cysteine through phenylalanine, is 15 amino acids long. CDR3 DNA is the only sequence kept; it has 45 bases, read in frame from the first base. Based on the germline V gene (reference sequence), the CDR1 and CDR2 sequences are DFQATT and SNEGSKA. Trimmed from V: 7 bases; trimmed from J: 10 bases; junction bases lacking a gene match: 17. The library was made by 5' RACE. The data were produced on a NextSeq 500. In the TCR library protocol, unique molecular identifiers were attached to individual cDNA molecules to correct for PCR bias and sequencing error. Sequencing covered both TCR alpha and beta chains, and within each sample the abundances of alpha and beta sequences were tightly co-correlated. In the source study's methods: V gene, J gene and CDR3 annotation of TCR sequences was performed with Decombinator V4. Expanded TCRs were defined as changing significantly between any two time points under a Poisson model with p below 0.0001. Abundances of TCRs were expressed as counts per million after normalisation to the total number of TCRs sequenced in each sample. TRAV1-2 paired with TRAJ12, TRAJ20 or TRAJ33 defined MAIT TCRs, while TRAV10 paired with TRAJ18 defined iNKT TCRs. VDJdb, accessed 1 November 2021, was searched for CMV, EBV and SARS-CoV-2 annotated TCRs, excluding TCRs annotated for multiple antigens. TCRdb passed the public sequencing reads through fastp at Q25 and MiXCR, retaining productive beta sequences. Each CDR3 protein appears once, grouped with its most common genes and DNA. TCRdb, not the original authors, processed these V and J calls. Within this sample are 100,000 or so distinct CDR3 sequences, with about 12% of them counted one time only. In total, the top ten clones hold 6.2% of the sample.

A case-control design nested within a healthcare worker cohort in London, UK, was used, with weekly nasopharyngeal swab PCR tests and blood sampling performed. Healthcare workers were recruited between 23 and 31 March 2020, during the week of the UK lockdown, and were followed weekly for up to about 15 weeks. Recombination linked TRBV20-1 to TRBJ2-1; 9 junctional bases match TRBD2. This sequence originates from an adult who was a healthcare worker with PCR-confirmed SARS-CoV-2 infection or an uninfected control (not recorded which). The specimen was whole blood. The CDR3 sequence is CSVPEPVAGVGEQFF. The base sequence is TGCAGTGTCCCGGAACCAGTAGCGGGAGTTGGAGAGCAGTTCTTC.